The 30 T cell receptor beta chains reported below all come from one sample, sequenced in a study of hypomethylating agent response in myelodysplastic syndrome. TCRdb keeps only in-frame clones here, not all; method: immunoSEQ multiplex PCR. The sample gives approximately 4,700 clones, roughly 84% of which show up once; 6% to 8% is in the top ten. This specimen consisted of bone marrow, obtained before or after starting hypomethylating agent treatment for myelodysplastic syndrome (not recorded which). The receptors were sampled from a human donor with myelodysplastic syndrome.

This clone was found a few times. The V call is TRBV6-1, the J call TRBJ1-2; 8 bases map to TRBD1. The CDR3 is 15 residues long. Germline V gene sequence: CDR1 MNHNS, CDR2 SASEGT. The V segment lost 4 bases and the J segment 7 bases; nucleotides outside the gene matches: 11. CDR3 residues: CASSVSGGRTGGYTF. CDR3 bases: TGTGCCAGCAGTGTTTCAGGGGGCCGCACGGGTGGCTACACCTTC.

Here the CDR3 DNA reads TGTGCCAGCAGCTTGAGTTTTACAGGGGGATCCGGGGCCAACGTCCTGACTTTC. It yields the protein CASSLSFTGGSGANVLTF. This chain joins TRBV5-4 and TRBJ2-6, with 8 bases that match TRBD1. The CDR3 spans 18 residues. In germline, CDR1 is SGHNT, CDR2 YYREEE (reference sequence). The V and J ends lost 1 base and 4 bases, in that order; junction bases with no gene match: 10.

This clone has more than one count but fewer than ten. This rearrangement joins TRBV14 to TRBJ2-7, with TRBD2 as a possible D gene (6 bases). The CDR3 has 15 residues. CDR1 and CDR2 from the germline V gene are SGHDN and FVKESK. Trimming took 0 bases from V and 12 from J, leaving 21 bases between them. CDR3 sequence reads: CASSQDRGAGSRRYF. CDR3 sequence (DNA): TGTGCCAGCAGCCAAGATCGCGGGGCAGGGAGTCGGAGGTACTTC.

The chain uses TRBV4-3 and TRBJ2-5, with TRBD1 matching over 9 bases. The CDR3 totals 15 residues. V lost 0 bases and J lost 4; bases outside the gene matches: 3. From germline, CDR1 is LGHNA and CDR2 YSLEER. This CDR3 is CASSQEGQGIETQYF. The DNA for the CDR3 is TGCGCCAGCAGCCAAGAGGGACAGGGTATAGAGACCCAGTACTTC.

This clone has a handful of counts. The same CDR3 is also encoded by other DNA sequences in this sample. V usage is TRBV4-1 and J usage is TRBJ1-3; 9 nucleotides line up with TRBD1. The CDR3 runs 20 residues. The germline CDR1 and CDR2 sequences are MGHRA and YSYEKL. The ends lost 0 bases at V and 1 base at J; junction bases unmatched: 13. CDR3 coding DNA: TGCGCCAGCAGCCAAGATCTAATACAGGGGGCGGCTAATTCTGGAAACACCATATATTTT. This gives the protein CASSQDLIQGAANSGNTIYF.

This chain joins TRBV5-6 and TRBJ2-7; TRBD1 aligns across 8 bases. The CDR3 is made up of 15 amino acids. V lost 0 bases, J lost 2 bases, and 4 bases stayed unmatched. The germline CDR1 and CDR2 sequences are SGHDT and YYEEEE. The CDR3 spells CASSLAGGGAYEQYF. Here the CDR3 DNA reads TGTGCCAGCAGCTTGGCAGGGGGCGGCGCCTACGAGCAGTACTTC.

CDR3 DNA sequence: TGTGCCAGCAGCTCCCCCGGGCGGGAGCAGTACGTC. This sequence encodes CASSSPGREQYV. The chain uses TRBV7-2 and TRBJ2-7; no clear D gene. The CDR3 is made up of 12 amino acids. The germline V gene encodes CDR1 SGHTA and CDR2 FQGNSA. V was clipped by 4 bases and J by 7 bases, with 11 bases between them.

The chain couples TRBV30 to TRBJ2-5; D is uncertain. This CDR3 spans 12 amino acids. Germline CDR1 and CDR2: GTSNPN and SVGIG (reference sequence). Trimming shortened V by 1 base and J by 5 bases, and 8 bases separated the two germline ends. CDR3 protein: CAWSGITETQYF. For the CDR3, the DNA is TGTGCCTGGAGTGGAATAACGGAGACCCAGTACTTC.

This chain uses TRBV12-5 with TRBJ2-5; 7 bases map to TRBD1. V was pared by 6 bases and J by 5 bases, with 6 bases of the junction left unmatched. Germline V gene lookup returns CDR1 LGHNT and CDR2 FRNRAP. CDR3 length: 13 amino acids. Here the CDR3 reads CASGAKDRETQYF. CDR3 nucleotide sequence: TGTGCTAGTGGGGCTAAGGACAGGGAGACCCAGTACTTC. Supplemented by reference TRBV12-5 and TRBJ2-5, the full variable domain reads DARVTQTPRHKVTEMGQEVTMRCQPILGHNTVFWYRQTMMQGLELLAYFRNRAPLDDSGMPKDRFSAEMPDATLATLKIQPSEPRDSAVYFCASGAKDRETQYFGPGTRLLVL.

The J gene is TRBJ2-1, the V gene TRBV7-9; D is ambiguous. V lost 2 bases, J lost 2 bases, and 10 bases lay in between. CDR1 is SEHNR and CDR2 is FQNEAQ in the germline V gene (reference sequence). The CDR3 length is 15 residues. The CDR3 is CASSLPAPTYNEQFF. The CDR3 DNA reads as TGTGCCAGCAGCTTACCCGCTCCGACCTACAATGAGCAGTTCTTC.

V and J are TRBV5-6 and TRBJ1-2, with TRBD1 matching 8 bases. The CDR3 spans 14 residues. The V segment lost 5 bases and the J segment 8 bases; nucleotides outside the gene matches: 11. Germline-derived CDR1 and CDR2 are SGHDT and YYEEEE. CDR3 sequence (DNA): TGTGCCAGCAGGCCTTTGGGTGGGACAGGCGGCTACACCTTC. Its protein product is CASRPLGGTGGYTF.

This rearrangement joins TRBV11-2 to TRBJ1-1, with TRBD1 matching over 9 bases. Germline V gene data show CDR1 as SGHAT and CDR2 as FQNNGV. This CDR3 has 17 residues. Trimming cost V 5 bases and J 1 base; bases outside gene matches: 11. Written as DNA, the CDR3 is TGTGCCAGCAGCCGCGGACAGGGGCCTTCAGCGAACACTGAAGCTTTCTTT. It translates to CASSRGQGPSANTEAFF.

The gene calls are TRBV5-4 and TRBJ1-2, with D maybe TRBD1 (6 bases). The V and J ends lost 0 bases and 7 bases respectively, with 13 bases between them. Germline V gene lookup returns CDR1 SGHNT and CDR2 YYREEE (reference sequence). The length of the CDR3 is 14 residues. In DNA form, the CDR3 reads TGTGCCAGCAGCTTGGGGGGGGGCAGGGCTGGCTACACCTTC. Residues: CASSLGGGRAGYTF.

The chain couples TRBV13 to TRBJ1-4, with D possibly TRBD1 on 6 matching bases. Germline V gene data show CDR1 as PRHDT and CDR2 as FYEKMQ (reference sequence). CDR3 length equals 20 residues. Trimming took 1 base from V and 8 from J, leaving 29 bases between them. This CDR3 reads CASSLVGEGDYRGLSEKLFF. The DNA for the CDR3 is TGTGCCAGCAGCTTAGTCGGGGAGGGGGATTATCGGGGATTATCGGAAAAACTGTTTTTT.

The J gene is TRBJ2-5, the V gene TRBV7-2, with 14 bases fitting TRBD2. The J call may be wrong; the DNA end is better matched by TRBJ2-7. The CDR3 is 16 residues long. In germline, CDR1 is SGHTA, CDR2 FQGNSA. The CDR3 protein is CASSQGLAGAGYEQYF. As DNA, the CDR3 is TGTGCCAGCAGCCAGGGACTAGCGGGGGCCGGCTACGAGCAGTACTTC.

This chain joins TRBV7-2 and TRBJ1-1, with D perhaps TRBD1 (5 bases). Germline assignment: CDR1 SGHTA and CDR2 FQGNSA. The CDR3 spans 14 residues. The V end lost 5 bases, the J end lost 3 bases, and 13 bases lay between the germline ends. The CDR3 DNA is TGTGCCAGCAGCGTAACCCGAGGGGACACTGAAGCTTTCTTT. Amino acid sequence: CASSVTRGDTEAFF.

Only a few counts were recorded for this clone. The chain employs TRBV2 and TRBJ1-2; 9 nucleotides align to TRBD1. Trimming removed 7 bases from V and 10 bases from J; junction bases left unmatched: 4. The CDR3 runs to 11 residues. Germline CDR1 reads SNHLY; CDR2 reads FYNNEI. The CDR3 sequence: CASMRDRDYTF. The CDR3 nucleotides are TGTGCCAGCATGCGGGACAGGGACTACACCTTC.

This clone has just one count. The chain recombines TRBV27 with TRBJ2-3; D is unresolved. The CDR3 contains 15 residues. Germline values: CDR1 MNHEY, CDR2 SMNVEV (reference sequence). V was clipped by 2 bases and J by 2 bases, with 11 bases between them. CDR3 amino acids: CASSLDTPHTDTQYF. Here the CDR3 DNA reads TGTGCCAGCAGTTTAGACACTCCTCACACAGATACGCAGTATTTT.

The V and J genes are TRBV5-1 and TRBJ2-5, with 9 nucleotides matching TRBD1. The junction had 6 bases not matched to a gene; V was cut back by 0 bases and J by 6 bases. The CDR3 spans 15 residues. Per germline, CDR1 SGHRS and CDR2 YFSETQ. As DNA, the CDR3 is TGCGCCAGCAGCTTGGGAGGACAGGGGAGGAAGACCCAGTACTTC. Amino acids: CASSLGGQGRKTQYF.

V gene TRBV2 combines with J gene TRBJ2-5; D is possibly TRBD2 (6 bases). The V and J ends lost 8 bases and 3 bases respectively, with 13 bases between them. The CDR3 length is 13 residues. Germline CDR1 reads SNHLY; CDR2 reads FYNNEI. The CDR3 DNA reads as TGTGCCAGCCTTAACGGGGGAAAAGAGACCCAGTACTTC. Translating it yields CASLNGGKETQYF.

With regard to this clone: The germline gene is not matched at one end of the junction; a read error may be the cause. The V gene is TRBV27, the J gene TRBJ1-4; D is unclear. CDR1 and CDR2 (germline): MNHEY, SMNVEV (reference sequence). The CDR3 has 15 amino acids. The CDR3 nucleotides read TGTGCCAGCAGTGTATCACAAGCAACTAATGAAAAACTGTTTTTT. Translation: CASSVSQATNEKLFF.

The chain joins TRBV6-1 to TRBJ2-3; possible D gene TRBD2, 5 bases. Germline V gene data show CDR1 as MNHNS and CDR2 as SASEGT. The length of the CDR3 is 12 residues. Trimming removed 7 bases at V and 5 bases at J, with 10 bases between. This chain's CDR3 is CASKPEGDTQYF. Written as DNA, the CDR3 is TGTGCCAGCAAGCCCGAGGGAGATACGCAGTATTTT.

The chain uses TRBV7-9 and TRBJ2-1, with TRBD2 matching 9 bases. Germline trimming cut 4 bases from V and 4 bases from J; bases unmatched to any gene: 5. Germline V gene sequence: CDR1 SEHNR, CDR2 FQNEAQ (reference sequence). The CDR3 length is 15 residues. DNA of the CDR3: TGTGCCAGCAGCTCGCGGGGGGGGAGTTACAATGAGCAGTTCTTC. It yields the protein CASSSRGGSYNEQFF.

The chain combines TRBV18 with TRBJ1-3; D is perhaps TRBD1 (6 bases). Trimming cost V 6 bases and J 2 bases, with 17 bases left between them. CDR1 and CDR2 from the germline V gene are KGHSH and LQKENI. The CDR3 is 16 residues long. This CDR3 is CASSGLMTGTGNTIYF. For the CDR3, the DNA is TGTGCCAGCTCCGGGTTGATGACAGGTACTGGAAACACCATATATTTT.

This chain joins TRBV5-4 and TRBJ2-2; D is unresolved. The CDR3 spans 15 residues. Trimming took 0 bases from V and 6 from J, leaving 12 bases between them. Germline CDR1 and CDR2: SGHNT and YYREEE (reference sequence). CDR3 sequence: CASSLGAGPSGELFF. CDR3 DNA sequence: TGTGCCAGCAGCTTGGGAGCAGGACCTTCCGGGGAGCTGTTTTTT.

The chain couples TRBV7-9 to TRBJ2-7; 7 bases agree with TRBD1. With 1 base clipped from V and 2 bases from J, the junction kept 17 bases outside the gene matches. Germline CDR1 reads SEHNR; CDR2 reads FQNEAQ (reference sequence). The CDR3 runs to 19 residues. CDR3 nucleotide sequence: TGTGCCAGCAGCTTAGATTTCCTGGGGACCGGGACAGCACCCTACGAGCAGTACTTC. Its protein product is CASSLDFLGTGTAPYEQYF.

CDR3 nucleotides: TGTGCCACCAGCCGAGGGGGAATGGGCACAGATACGCAGTATTTT. Protein sequence: CATSRGGMGTDTQYF. The V and J genes are TRBV15 and TRBJ2-3, with D possibly matching TRBD1 (6 bases). The CDR3 consists of 15 residues. Germline lookup yields CDR1 LNHNV and CDR2 YYDKDF (reference sequence). V was trimmed by 5 bases and J by 1 base, leaving 13 bases between them.

The rearrangement links TRBV6-5 to TRBJ1-2, with TRBD1 as a possible D gene (5 bases). V lost 2 bases and J lost 5, with 12 bases in between. CDR1 and CDR2 from the germline V gene are MNHEY and SVGAGI. CDR3 length equals 14 residues. CDR3 sequence reads: CASSYLRGPYGYTF. The DNA for the CDR3 is TGTGCCAGCAGTTACCTACGGGGCCCGTATGGCTACACCTTC.

The CDR3 protein is CASSLDRGHTIYF. In DNA, the CDR3 is TGTGCCAGCAGCTTAGACAGGGGACACACCATATATTTT. The genes are TRBV7-2 and TRBJ1-3; TRBD1 matches at 7 bases. This CDR3 has 13 amino acids. Germline-derived CDR1 and CDR2 are SGHTA and FQGNSA. After removal of 1 base from V and 8 bases from J, the junction contained 2 bases not matched to a gene.

The chain is built from TRBV5-1 and TRBJ1-6; D possibly corresponds to TRBD1 (5 bases). CDR3 size: 14 residues. Trimming shortened V by 2 bases and J by 7 bases, and 10 bases separated the two germline ends. Looked up from germline, CDR1 is SGHRS and CDR2 is YFSETQ. The CDR3 DNA is TGCGCCAGCAGCTTCCGACAGCAGAATTCACCCCTCCACTTT. It codes for CASSFRQQNSPLHF.